These 4 T cell receptor beta chains share one sample of origin, sequenced in a study of cytomegalovirus exposure and HLA in healthy donors (dated 2017 in TCRdb). Library preparation used the immunoSEQ multiplex PCR assay. The multiplex PCR relied on a mix of 60 forward primers for TCR Vbeta segments and 13 reverse primers for TCR Jbeta segments. TCRdb took this table from immuneACCESS and kept in-frame rearrangements with V and J called. Such tables lack part of the clones; where checked against another copy, unresolved V genes explain under half of the gap, and the rest is unexplained. Counted in this sample were 150,000 to 200,000 clones; about four fifths of them appeared once. Around 0.99% of the sample is taken by the ten largest. The specimen was PBMCs. These receptors were taken from a woman in her thirties or forties in good health and CMV-seronegative.

In this sample, this clone turned up once. The chain carries TRBV2 and TRBJ2-7; weak D call: TRBD2 (5 bases). CDR1 is SNHLY and CDR2 is FYNNEI in the germline V gene. Trimming shortened V by 6 bases and J by 3 bases, and 12 bases separated the two germline ends. The CDR3 covers 13 residues. This CDR3 reads CASRLGRDYEQYV. CDR3 DNA sequence: TGTGCCAGCAGACTTGGACGGGACTACGAGCAGTACGTC.

The chain carries TRBV9 and TRBJ2-3; 7 nucleotides line up with TRBD2. CDR3 length equals 16 residues. Germline CDR1 and CDR2: SGDLS and YYNGEE. The junction had 8 bases not matched to a gene; V was cut back by 3 bases and J by 1 base. DNA of the CDR3: TGTGCCAGCAGCGACAGACTAGCTTCACGCACAGATACGCAGTATTTT. Its translation: CASSDRLASRTDTQYF.

The table lists this clone with a count of one. This sequence joins TRBV15 and TRBJ1-1, with D hard to call. CDR3 size: 16 residues. Trimming pared 1 base from V and 1 base from J, leaving 13 bases between. The germline V gene has CDR1 LNHNV and CDR2 YYDKDF (reference sequence). DNA for the CDR3: TGTGCCACCAGCAGAGGAATCGGAGGCCCGAACACTGAAGCTTTCTTT. It is translated as CATSRGIGGPNTEAFF. The full variable domain, its missing parts supplied by reference TRBV15 and TRBJ1-1, is DAMVIQNPRYQVTQFGKPVTLSCSQTLNHNVMYWYQQKSSQAPKLLFHYYDKDFNNEADTPDNFQSRRPNTSFCFLDIRSPGLGDTAMYLCATSRGIGGPNTEAFFGQGTRLTVV.

The V gene is TRBV5-1, the J gene TRBJ2-5; tentative D call: TRBD2 (6 bases). CDR1 is SGHRS and CDR2 is YFSETQ in the germline V gene. Trimming removed 0 bases at V and 5 bases at J, with 20 bases between. CDR3 length: 17 residues. CDR3 sequence reads: CASSLELLASLGETQYF. The CDR3 DNA reads as TGCGCCAGCAGCTTGGAATTACTAGCATCCCTAGGGGAGACCCAGTACTTC.